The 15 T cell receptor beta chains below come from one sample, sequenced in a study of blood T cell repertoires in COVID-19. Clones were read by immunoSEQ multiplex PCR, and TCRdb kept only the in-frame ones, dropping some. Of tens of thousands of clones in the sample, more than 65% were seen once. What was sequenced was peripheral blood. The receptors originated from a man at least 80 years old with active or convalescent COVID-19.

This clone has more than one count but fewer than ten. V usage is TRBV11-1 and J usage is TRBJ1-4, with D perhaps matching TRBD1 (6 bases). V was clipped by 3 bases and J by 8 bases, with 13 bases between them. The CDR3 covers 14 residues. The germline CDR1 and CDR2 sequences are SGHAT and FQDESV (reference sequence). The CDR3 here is CASSLNRVGEKLFF. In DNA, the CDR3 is TGTGCCAGCAGCTTGAACAGGGTAGGAGAAAAACTGTTTTTT.

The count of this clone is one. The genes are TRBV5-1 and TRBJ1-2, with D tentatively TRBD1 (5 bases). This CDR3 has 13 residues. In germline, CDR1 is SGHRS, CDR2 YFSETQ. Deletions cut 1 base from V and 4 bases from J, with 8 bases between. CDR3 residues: CASSLRGGYGYTF. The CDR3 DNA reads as TGCGCCAGCAGCTTGCGCGGGGGCTATGGCTACACCTTC.

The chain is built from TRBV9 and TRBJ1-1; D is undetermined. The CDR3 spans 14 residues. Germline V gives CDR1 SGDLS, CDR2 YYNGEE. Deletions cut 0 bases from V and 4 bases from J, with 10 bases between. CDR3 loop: CASSVEPWSTEAFF. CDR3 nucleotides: TGTGCCAGCAGCGTAGAACCCTGGAGCACTGAAGCTTTCTTT.

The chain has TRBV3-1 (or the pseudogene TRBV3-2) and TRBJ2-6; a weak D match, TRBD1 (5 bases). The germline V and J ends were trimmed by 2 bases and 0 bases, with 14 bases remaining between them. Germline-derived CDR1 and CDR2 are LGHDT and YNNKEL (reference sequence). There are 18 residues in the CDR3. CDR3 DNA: TGTGCCAGCAGCCAATTGGCCAGGGTCAACTCTGGGGCCAACGTCCTGACTTTC. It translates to CASSQLARVNSGANVLTF.

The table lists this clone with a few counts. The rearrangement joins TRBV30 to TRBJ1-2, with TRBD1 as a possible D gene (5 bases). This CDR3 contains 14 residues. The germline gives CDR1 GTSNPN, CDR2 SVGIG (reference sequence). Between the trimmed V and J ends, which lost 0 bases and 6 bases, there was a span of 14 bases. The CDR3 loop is CAWSVGQGTDGYTF. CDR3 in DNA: TGTGCCTGGAGTGTAGGGCAGGGCACAGATGGCTACACCTTC.

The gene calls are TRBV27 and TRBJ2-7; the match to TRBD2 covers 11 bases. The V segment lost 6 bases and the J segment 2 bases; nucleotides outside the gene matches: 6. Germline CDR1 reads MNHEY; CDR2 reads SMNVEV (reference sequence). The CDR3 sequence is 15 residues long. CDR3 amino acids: CASSPGLAETYEQYF. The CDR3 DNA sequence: TGTGCCAGCAGCCCGGGACTAGCGGAAACCTACGAGCAGTACTTC.

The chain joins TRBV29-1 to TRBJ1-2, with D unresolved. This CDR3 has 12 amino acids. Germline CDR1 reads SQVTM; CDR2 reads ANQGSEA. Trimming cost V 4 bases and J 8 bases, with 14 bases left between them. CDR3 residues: CSVGTGFWGYTF. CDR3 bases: TGCAGCGTTGGGACGGGATTTTGGGGCTACACCTTC.

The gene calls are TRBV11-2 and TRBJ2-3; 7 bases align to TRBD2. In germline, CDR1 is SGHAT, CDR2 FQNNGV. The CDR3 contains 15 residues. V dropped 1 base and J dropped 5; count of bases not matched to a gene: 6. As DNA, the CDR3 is TGTGCCAGCAGCTTAGGACTAGCAAAGGGAGATACGCAGTATTTT. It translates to CASSLGLAKGDTQYF.

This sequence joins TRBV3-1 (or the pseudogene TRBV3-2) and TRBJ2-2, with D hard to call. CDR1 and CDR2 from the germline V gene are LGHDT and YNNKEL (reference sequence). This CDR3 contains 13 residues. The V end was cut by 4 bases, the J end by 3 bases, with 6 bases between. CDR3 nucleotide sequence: TGTGCCAGCAGCCCCCCTTACACCGGGGAGCTGTTTTTT. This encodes CASSPPYTGELFF.

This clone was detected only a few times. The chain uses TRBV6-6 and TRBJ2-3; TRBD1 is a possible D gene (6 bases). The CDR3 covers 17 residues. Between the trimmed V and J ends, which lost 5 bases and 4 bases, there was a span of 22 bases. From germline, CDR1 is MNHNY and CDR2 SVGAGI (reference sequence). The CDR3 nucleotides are TGTGCCAGCAGTCCATTCAGGTTGCAGGGGAGAGCAGATACGCAGTATTTT. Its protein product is CASSPFRLQGRADTQYF.

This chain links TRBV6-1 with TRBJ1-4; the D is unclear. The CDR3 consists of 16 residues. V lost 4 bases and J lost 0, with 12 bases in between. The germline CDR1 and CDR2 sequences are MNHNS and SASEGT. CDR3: CASSAPARPTNEKLFF. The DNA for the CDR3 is TGTGCCAGCAGTGCCCCCGCGCGCCCAACTAATGAAAAACTGTTTTTT.

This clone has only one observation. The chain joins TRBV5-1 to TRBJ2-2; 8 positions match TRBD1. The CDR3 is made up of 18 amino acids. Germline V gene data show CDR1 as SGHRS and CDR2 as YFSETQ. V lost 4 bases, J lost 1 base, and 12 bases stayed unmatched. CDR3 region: CASSLLFRTGKNTGELFF. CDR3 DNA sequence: TGCGCCAGCAGCCTACTTTTCAGGACAGGGAAGAACACCGGGGAGCTGTTTTTT.

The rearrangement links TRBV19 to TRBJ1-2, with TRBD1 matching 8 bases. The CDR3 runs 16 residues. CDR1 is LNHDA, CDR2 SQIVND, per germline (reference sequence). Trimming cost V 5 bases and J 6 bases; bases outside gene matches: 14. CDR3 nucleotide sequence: TGTGCCAGTAGTGCATGGACAGGGCGGATTGTTGATGGCTACACCTTC. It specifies CASSAWTGRIVDGYTF.

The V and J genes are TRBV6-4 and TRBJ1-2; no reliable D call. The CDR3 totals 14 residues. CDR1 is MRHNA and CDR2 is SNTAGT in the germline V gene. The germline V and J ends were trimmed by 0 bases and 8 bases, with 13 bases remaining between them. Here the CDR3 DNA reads TGTGCCAGCAGTGACTCGGGGAGTTTAGGAGGCTACACCTTC. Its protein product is CASSDSGSLGGYTF.

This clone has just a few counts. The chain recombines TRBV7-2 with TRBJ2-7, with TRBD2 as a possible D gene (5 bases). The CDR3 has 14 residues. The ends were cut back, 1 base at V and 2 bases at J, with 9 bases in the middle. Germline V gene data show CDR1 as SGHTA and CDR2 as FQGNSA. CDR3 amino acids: CASSLDPGTYEQYF. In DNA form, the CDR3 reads TGTGCCAGCAGCTTAGACCCGGGGACCTACGAGCAGTACTTC.